The 12 T cell receptor beta chains reported below all come from one sample, sequenced in a study of blood T cells in healthy people across ages. The use of a sample-barcoded 5' primer and a J-beta primer mix characterized a second PCR of about 6 to 12 cycles. TCRdb recomputed calls from the 5' RACE reads with MiXCR, one row per CDR3 protein. The sample yields approximately 760,000 distinct CDR3 sequences, about 25% seen once. Separately, the same data were catalogued under a study of T cells of mothers and their children.

What was sequenced was blood. These receptors were obtained from a boy younger than 18 in good health.

The chain recombines TRBV20-1 with TRBJ2-1; 7 nucleotides agree with TRBD2. V gave up 3 bases and J gave up 8 bases; unmatched junction bases: 10. CDR3 length: 14 amino acids. The germline gives CDR1 DFQATT, CDR2 SNEGSKA (reference sequence). The CDR3 spells CSASRGGRIDEQFF. The CDR3, as DNA: TGCAGTGCTAGCCGCGGCGGGAGAATCGATGAGCAGTTCTTC.

There are a few counts of this clonotype. This chain links TRBV29-1 with TRBJ2-7; the D gene is possibly TRBD1 (5 bases). Germline V gene lookup returns CDR1 SQVTM and CDR2 ANQGSEA. The CDR3 covers 16 residues. Trimming took 0 bases from V and 2 from J, leaving 17 bases between them. The CDR3 DNA reads as TGCAGCGTTGAAGATTTCGGTACAGGTCAGCCCTACGAGCAGTACTTC. This encodes CSVEDFGTGQPYEQYF.

This clonotype was picked up a small number of times. The chain is built from TRBV10-3 and TRBJ2-5, with 8 bases matching TRBD2. The CDR3 is 19 residues long. Looked up from germline, CDR1 is ENHRY and CDR2 is SYGVKD. The J segment lost 3 bases and the V segment lost 4 bases, leaving 19 bases of the junction unmatched. CDR3 coding DNA: TGTGCCATCAGTGGAGCCGACCGCCCCACGGGGACTAGTGAAGAGACCCAGTACTTC. Translating gives CAISGADRPTGTSEETQYF.

The sample holds many counts of this clonotype. The chain links TRBV29-1 to TRBJ2-5, with 9 bases identical to TRBD2. The CDR3 consists of 14 residues. J gave up 5 bases and V 4 bases, and 8 bases lay outside the gene matches. Per germline, CDR1 SQVTM and CDR2 ANQGSEA. The CDR3 DNA reads TGCAGCGTTGTCCAGACTAGCGGAGGGGAGACCCAGTACTTC. Its protein product is CSVVQTSGGETQYF.

The chain joins TRBV7-9 to TRBJ2-3; 8 nucleotides align to TRBD2. Germline-derived CDR1 and CDR2 are SEHNR and FQNEAQ (reference sequence). The CDR3 totals 16 residues. The ends lost 0 bases at V and 8 bases at J; junction bases unmatched: 10. The CDR3 DNA is TGTGCCAGCAGCTTAGCCTTGCGGGAGGACCGCCCTACGCAGTATTTT. Translating gives CASSLALREDRPTQYF.

This clonotype was observed a handful of times. This chain connects TRBV3-1 to TRBJ2-5; D not certain. V gave up 1 base and J gave up 5 bases, with 8 bases separating them. CDR1 and CDR2 (germline): LGHDT, YNNKEL (reference sequence). The CDR3 covers 13 residues. CDR3 coding DNA: TGTGCCAGCAGCCAAGTTGAGCGCGAGACCCAGTACTTC. This gives the protein CASSQVERETQYF.

The V and J genes are TRBV12-3 or TRBV12-4 and TRBJ2-2, with 12 bases identical to TRBD1. The ends lost 7 bases at V and 4 bases at J; junction bases unmatched: 7. The CDR3 is 16 residues long. In DNA form, the CDR3 reads TGTGCCAGCAACCCCGGGACAGGGGGCGGCACCGGGGAGCTGTTTTTT. Translation gives CASNPGTGGGTGELFF.

Many counts were recorded for this clonotype. The chain links TRBV7-6 to TRBJ1-5; unclear D gene. Germline values: CDR1 SGHVS, CDR2 FNYEAQ. The CDR3 runs to 13 residues. The V gene lost 1 base and the J gene lost 5 bases, with 6 bases spanning the gap. The CDR3 here is CASSLGEDQPQHF. The CDR3 region has the DNA TGTGCCAGCAGCTTAGGGGAGGATCAGCCCCAGCATTTT.

The rearrangement uses TRBV10-3 and TRBJ2-2; 14 bases are a match to TRBD2. The V gene's germline CDR1 is ENHRY and CDR2 SYGVKD. The ends lost 2 bases at V and 3 bases at J; junction bases unmatched: 5. The CDR3 contains 18 residues. The DNA for the CDR3 is TGTGCCATCAGTGAGAGGGGACTAGCGGGAGATCACACCGGGGAGCTGTTTTTT. Amino acid sequence: CAISERGLAGDHTGELFF.

This clonotype was recorded at least ten times. The chain combines TRBV2 with TRBJ1-4; no clear D gene. Trimming shortened V by 9 bases and J by 6 bases, and 8 bases separated the two germline ends. The CDR3 consists of 11 residues. From germline, CDR1 is SNHLY and CDR2 FYNNEI. As DNA, the CDR3 is TGTGCCAGAAGGACGGATGAAAAACTGTTTTTT. Amino acid sequence: CARRTDEKLFF.

The V and J genes are TRBV29-1 and TRBJ2-5; 7 bases match TRBD1. The tail of the sequence fits TRBJ2-7 better, so the J call may be wrong. The CDR3 extends over 13 amino acids. Germline assignment: CDR1 SQVTM and CDR2 ANQGSEA. The CDR3 is CSVARDSSYEQYF. The CDR3 DNA is TGCAGCGTTGCACGGGACAGCTCCTACGAGCAGTACTTC.

This sequence joins TRBV27 and TRBJ2-5, with D perhaps matching TRBD2 (7 bases). TRBJ2-1 matches the DNA end more closely, so the J call is doubtful. The germline gives CDR1 MNHEY, CDR2 SMNVEV (reference sequence). This CDR3 spans 14 amino acids. The CDR3 coding sequence is TGTGCCAGCAGGGGGGGGCTCCCATTCCATGAGCAGTTCTTC. Translation gives CASRGGLPFHEQFF.